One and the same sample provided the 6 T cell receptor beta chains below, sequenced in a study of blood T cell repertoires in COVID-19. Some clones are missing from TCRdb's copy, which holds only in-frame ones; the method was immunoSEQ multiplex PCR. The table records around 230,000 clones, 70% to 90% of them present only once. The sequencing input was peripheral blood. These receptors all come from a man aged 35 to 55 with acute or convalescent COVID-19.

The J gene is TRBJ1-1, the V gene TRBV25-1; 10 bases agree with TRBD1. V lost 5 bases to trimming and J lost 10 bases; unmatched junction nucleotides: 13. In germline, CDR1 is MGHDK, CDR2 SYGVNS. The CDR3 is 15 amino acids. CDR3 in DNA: TGTGCCAGCAGTTTTCCGGGACAGGGGAAACTGGGAGCTTTCTTT. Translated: CASSFPGQGKLGAFF.

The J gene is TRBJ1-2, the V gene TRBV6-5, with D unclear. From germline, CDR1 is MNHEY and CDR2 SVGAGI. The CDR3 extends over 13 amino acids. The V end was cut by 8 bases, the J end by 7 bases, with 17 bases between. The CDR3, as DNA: TGTGCCAGCGCTATCGGGTCACTCGGTGGCTACACCTTC. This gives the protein CASAIGSLGGYTF.

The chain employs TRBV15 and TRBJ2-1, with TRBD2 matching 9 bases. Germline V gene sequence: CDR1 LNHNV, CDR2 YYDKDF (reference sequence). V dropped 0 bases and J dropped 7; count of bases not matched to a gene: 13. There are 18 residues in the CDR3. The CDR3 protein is CATSREATPGLAGNEQFF. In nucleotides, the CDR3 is TGTGCCACCAGCAGAGAAGCCACACCGGGGCTAGCGGGGAATGAGCAGTTCTTC.

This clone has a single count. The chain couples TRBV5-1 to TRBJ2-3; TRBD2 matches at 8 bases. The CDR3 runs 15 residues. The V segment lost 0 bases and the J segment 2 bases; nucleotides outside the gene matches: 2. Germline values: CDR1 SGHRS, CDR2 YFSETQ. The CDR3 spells CASSLAAGDTDTQYF. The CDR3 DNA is TGCGCCAGCAGCTTGGCAGCGGGGGACACAGATACGCAGTATTTT.

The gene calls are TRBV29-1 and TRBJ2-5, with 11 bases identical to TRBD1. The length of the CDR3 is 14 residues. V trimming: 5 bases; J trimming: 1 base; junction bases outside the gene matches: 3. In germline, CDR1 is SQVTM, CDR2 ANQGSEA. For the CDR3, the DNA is TGCAGCGTTACCGGGACAGGGGGCCAAGAGACCCAGTACTTC. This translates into CSVTGTGGQETQYF.

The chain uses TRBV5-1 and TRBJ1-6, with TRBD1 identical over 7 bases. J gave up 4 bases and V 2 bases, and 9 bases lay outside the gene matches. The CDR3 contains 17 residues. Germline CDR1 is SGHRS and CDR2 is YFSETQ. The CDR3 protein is CASSLEGTVGYNSPLHF. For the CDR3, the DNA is TGCGCCAGCAGCTTAGAGGGGACAGTGGGATATAATTCACCCCTCCACTTT.